This T cell receptor beta chain was captured by sequencing in a study of T-cell memory formation after mild COVID-19. Study as a whole: There were largely donor-specific TCR clusters. General observations from the study: Contracting clones, day 15 to 85, had balanced CD4/CD8, and later expanders favored CD4+. The appearance of some responding clones in pre-infection memory suggested that cross-reactive memory joined.

This clonotype has at least ten counts. Its specificity is not known. This CDR3 comprises 15 residues. Deletions cut 0 bases from V and 7 bases from J, with 13 bases between. Germline V CDR1 and CDR2: SGHRS, YFSETQ. The 5'RACE method, run with constant-segment primers, produced TCR alpha and TCR beta cDNA libraries (carrying sample barcodes and UMIs). MiXCR, applied by TCRdb to the 5' RACE reads, yields one record per CDR3 protein. This table holds about 16,000 distinct CDR3 sequences, 23% found once. The V and J genes are TRBV5-1 and TRBJ2-2, with D perhaps matching TRBD2 (5 bases). This receptor was identified in a man aged 18 to 30 who had mild COVID-19 (a few samples of this study predate the infection). Cell type and time point are not known. The source material was PBMCs or a T cell subset sorted from them (not recorded which). The CDR3 DNA sequence: TGCGCCAGCAGCTTGGCCGGGCGGACTGACGGGGAGCTGTTTTTT. This gives the protein CASSLAGRTDGELFF.